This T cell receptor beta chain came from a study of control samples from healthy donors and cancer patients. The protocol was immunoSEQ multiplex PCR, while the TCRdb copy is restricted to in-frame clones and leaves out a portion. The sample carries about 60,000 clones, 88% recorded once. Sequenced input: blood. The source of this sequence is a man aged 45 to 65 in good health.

The CDR3 sequence: CASSPGVTGITDTQYF. The CDR3 DNA is TGTGCCAGCAGTCCGGGGGTGACAGGGATCACAGATACGCAGTATTTT. The V call is TRBV28, the J call TRBJ2-3, with TRBD1 as a possible D gene (7 bases). Germline V CDR1 and CDR2: MDHEN, SYDVKM. There are 16 residues in the CDR3. V was clipped by 5 bases and J by 2 bases, with 17 bases between them.